A selection of T cell receptor beta chains follows, all from one sample in a study of CD8 T cells and mutated HIV epitopes. MiXCR, applied by TCRdb to the single-cell sequencing reads, yields one record per CDR3 protein. The sample holds over 350 distinct CDR3 sequences; 40% to 55% are singletons and the top ten take about three fifths. The specimen was CD8+ T cells sorted from blood by dual tetramer staining, collected during acute HIV infection. The receptor set was obtained from a man aged 25-40 years with HIV-1 infection. The conserved cysteine and the conserved F or W are not part of the CDR3 here. Fields, in order: V gene, CDR3 protein.

TRBV30	AWSERTGGVYERY
TRBV20-1	SARSSQGGFYEQY
TRBV20-1	SASGRDSSFYEQY
TRBV20-1	SAGSSQGASLSNSYEQY
TRBV4-1	ASSQVAGGIIYEQY
TRBV4-1	ASSQVPGTGLTYEQY
TRBV28	ASSPTSGFYGQY
TRBV20-1	SATWTGGSYEQY
TRBV20-1	SGSSPNQTSLYFCASTGIGEQY
TRBV13	DSSFYICSTNREKAVSYEQY
TRBV4-1	ASSQESGVYEQY
TRBV20-1	SAPLPGSGGTYEQY
TRBV20-1	SAVPGLAVTYEQY
TRBV28	ASSLVTLHGGYEQY
TRBV4-1	ASSQVPGTGCYEQY
TRBV20-1	SASGIGGSYEQY
TRBV13	DSSFYICSATWSGQDYYEQY
TRBV20-1	SARVTLHGGYEQY
TRBV20-1	SATSSQSGVYEQY
TRBV30	AWSRVAGALSYEQY
TRBV20-1	SGSSPPGLAVTYEQY
TRBV12-3/TRBV12-4	ASQGASGSYEQY
TRBV12-3/TRBV12-4	ASQGTSGIYEQY
TRBV20-1	SAAPPSGTSGFYEQY
TRBV20-1	SARVPSGAYEQY
TRBV20-1	SAVPGQGGFYEQY
TRBV20-1	SATWSGQDYEQY
TRBV4-1	ASSQITGTWGIPEQY
TRBV20-1	SASGTSGAPTYEQY
TRBV20-1	SARSSQGAHTYEQY
TRBV28	ASSLVTGAYYEQY
TRBV12-3/TRBV12-4	ASQGGFYEQY
TRBV20-1	SASGRDRAYEQY
TRBV20-1	SARAPPGTSGYYEQY
TRBV20-1	SASGTSG
TRBV4-1	ASSHEVGDSSFYYEQY
TRBV10-3	AMAGAGIPEQY
TRBV20-1	SAPGSGGSPTYEQY
TRBV20-1	SAPLPGQGSYEQY
TRBV20-1	SASGAYEQY
TRBV20-1	SAPLPGQATYEQY
TRBV20-1	SAPGQGAPSYEQY
TRBV20-1	SARSYMGALCSNQPQH
TRBV4-1	ASSETGGIYEQY
TRBV20-1	SARVPSGGAYGQY
TRBV15	ATSSPLCSYNEQF
TRBV20-1	SASSQESGMFYEQY
TRBV20-1	SLVRSGGAYEQY
TRBV15	ATSSQSGVYEQY
TRBV13	ASSQEEGQALYEQY